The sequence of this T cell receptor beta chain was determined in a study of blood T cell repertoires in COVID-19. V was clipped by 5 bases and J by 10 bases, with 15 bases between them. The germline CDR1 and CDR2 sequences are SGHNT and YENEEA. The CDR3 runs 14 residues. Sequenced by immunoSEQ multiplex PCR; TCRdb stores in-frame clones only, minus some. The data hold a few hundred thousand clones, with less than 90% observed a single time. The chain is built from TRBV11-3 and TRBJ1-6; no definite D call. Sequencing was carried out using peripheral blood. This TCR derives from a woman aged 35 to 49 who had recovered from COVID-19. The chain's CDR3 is CASSPALGRSPLHF. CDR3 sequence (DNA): TGTGCCAGCAGCCCAGCGTTGGGGAGGTCACCCCTCCACTTT.